This T cell receptor beta chain was captured in a study of T-cell reconstitution after alpha-beta-depleted transplantation in children. The CDR3 extends over 13 amino acids. The V end lost 3 bases, the J end lost 5 bases, and 11 bases lay between the germline ends. Germline CDR1 is MNHEY and CDR2 is SMNVEV (reference sequence). This clonotype occurred many times. This sample's TCRbeta library carried unique molecular identifier barcodes. TCRdb re-analysed the PCR reads in MiXCR, keeping a single row per CDR3 protein. Here the sample spans 600,000 to 800,000 distinct CDR3 sequences, about 12% being singletons.

This receptor was taken from a girl aged 2 to 10 with congenital amegakaryocytic thrombocytopenia, due to receive a stem cell transplant. Sequenced material: PBMCs, taken before TCRalphabeta/CD19-depleted stem cell transplant. This sequence joins TRBV27 and TRBJ2-7, with D perhaps matching TRBD2 (5 bases). In DNA, the CDR3 is TGTGCCAGCAGTTTTCCGGGATTGCACGAGCAGTACTTC. This translates into CASSFPGLHEQYF.